The clone carrying this T cell receptor beta chain was seen only a few times. Its specificity is not known. This CDR3 contains 18 residues. Trimming removed 4 bases from V and 4 bases from J; junction bases left unmatched: 12. For blood and skin samples, reverse transcription used TCR alpha and beta constant primers. TCRdb called the UMI-ligation and nested PCR reads again in MiXCR, with one record for every CDR3 protein. The table lists 18,000 or so distinct CDR3 sequences, 8.5% to 10% of them singletons, with around 6.8% in the top ten. This sample's treatment: skin biopsy from PPD injection site in Mantoux-positive individual. Cells were not sorted; total RNA input targeted about 1 to 1000 ng. TCR cDNA received a 3' ligated oligonucleotide that carried a UMI. Tuberculin skin test biopsies were taken where PPD was injected in Mantoux-positive people. The sample belongs to a study of naive and memory T cell subsets. Study-level points and caveats: Both skin biopsy types reportedly yielded TCRs, tuberculin sites far more.

This chain links TRBV12-3 or TRBV12-4 with TRBJ2-3; 12 bases are a match to TRBD2. Sequencing was performed on skin, taken from a tuberculin skin test site. This TCR derives from an adult in good health. The CDR3 protein is CASSSPPPTSGGSDTQYF. In DNA form, the CDR3 reads TGTGCCAGCAGTTCCCCCCCTCCGACTAGCGGGGGTTCAGATACGCAGTATTTT.